Each of the 5 T cell receptor beta chains below was sequenced from the same sample in a study of blood T cell repertoires in COVID-19. Using immunoSEQ multiplex PCR, the repertoire was profiled, and TCRdb retains in-frame clones only, with some absent. The sample holds 43,000 or so clones, more than 65% seen once. Sequenced: peripheral blood. These receptors originate from a woman aged 60-75 years with acute or convalescent COVID-19.

The chain couples TRBV5-1 to TRBJ2-7; TRBD1 aligns across 7 bases. Germline V gene data show CDR1 as SGHRS and CDR2 as YFSETQ. The CDR3 is 13 residues long. Trimming took 8 bases from V and 0 from J; bases not matched to a gene: 5. CDR3 sequence: CASSDRVSYEQYF. In DNA form, the CDR3 reads TGCGCCAGTTCCGACAGGGTCTCCTACGAGCAGTACTTC.

The chain uses TRBV28 and TRBJ1-2; 11 bases agree with TRBD1. V shed 3 bases and J 7 bases; nucleotides not matched to a gene: 7. The CDR3 covers 15 residues. Germline CDR1 MDHEN, CDR2 SYDVKM. This CDR3 is CASSLGQGGSSGYTF. In DNA form, the CDR3 reads TGTGCCAGCAGTTTGGGACAGGGGGGTTCATCTGGCTACACCTTC.

The chain is built from TRBV30 and TRBJ1-1, with D uncertain. In germline, CDR1 is GTSNPN, CDR2 SVGIG (reference sequence). V lost 8 bases, J lost 0 bases, and 10 bases lay in between. The CDR3 is made up of 12 amino acids. CDR3 nucleotides: TGTGCCCTCAGGCCGGTGAACACTGAAGCTTTCTTT. Translated: CALRPVNTEAFF.

The chain has TRBV7-2 and TRBJ1-6, with D uncertain. The germline V and J ends were trimmed by 5 bases and 0 bases, with 14 bases remaining between them. From germline, CDR1 is SGHTA and CDR2 FQGNSA. The CDR3 length is 17 residues. The CDR3 here is CASSAEAGSSYNSPLHF. CDR3 in DNA: TGTGCCAGCAGCGCAGAAGCCGGGAGCTCCTATAATTCACCCCTCCACTTT.

The gene calls are TRBV3-1 (or the pseudogene TRBV3-2) and TRBJ2-1; D might be TRBD2 (7 bases). This CDR3 has 15 residues. CDR1 is LGHDT, CDR2 YNNKEL, per germline (reference sequence). V lost 7 bases and J 0 bases, leaving 13 bases between the germline ends. CDR3 sequence: CASMGGQVSYNEQFF. Here the CDR3 DNA reads TGTGCCAGCATGGGGGGGCAGGTCTCCTACAATGAGCAGTTCTTC.